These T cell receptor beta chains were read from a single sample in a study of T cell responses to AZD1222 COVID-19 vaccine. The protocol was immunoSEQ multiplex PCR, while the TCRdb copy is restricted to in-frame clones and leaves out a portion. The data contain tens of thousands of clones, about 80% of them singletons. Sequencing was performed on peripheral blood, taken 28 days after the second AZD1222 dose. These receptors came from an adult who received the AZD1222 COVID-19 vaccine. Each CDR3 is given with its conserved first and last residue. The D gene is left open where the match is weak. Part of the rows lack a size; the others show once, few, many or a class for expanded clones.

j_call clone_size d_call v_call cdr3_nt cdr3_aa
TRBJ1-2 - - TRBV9 TGTGCCAGCAGTCCCGAGCCAGGGTCAAACTATGGCTACACCTTC CASSPEPGSNYGYTF
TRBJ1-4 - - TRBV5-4 TGTGCCAGCAGCTTCCGGGGAACTAATGAAAAACTGTTTTTT CASSFRGTNEKLFF
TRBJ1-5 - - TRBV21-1 TGTGCCAGCAGCAAGGGGACCAATCAGCCCCAGCATTTT CASSKGTNQPQHF
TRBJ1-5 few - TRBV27 TGTGCCAGCAGTTTGTTCTTTAGTCAGCCCCAGCATTTT CASSLFFSQPQHF
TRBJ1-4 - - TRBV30 TGTGCCTGGGGGGACACCCTTGGGGAAAAACTGTTTTTT CAWGDTLGEKLFF
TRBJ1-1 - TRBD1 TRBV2 TGTGCCAGCAGCCCCGGACAGGGGAAGGGGAACACTGAAGCTTTCTTT CASSPGQGKGNTEAFF
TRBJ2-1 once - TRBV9 TGTGCCAGCAGCGTAGTTGGGGGGGCCGTCCACAATGAGCAGTTCTTC CASSVVGGAVHNEQFF
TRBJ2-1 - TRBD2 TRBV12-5 TGTGCTAGTGGAGGGCGGGGGGCGGATAATGAGCAGTTCTTC CASGGRGADNEQFF
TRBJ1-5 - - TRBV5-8 TGTGCCAGCAGCTCGCCCCTTCGGCCCCAGCATTTT CASSSPLRPQHF
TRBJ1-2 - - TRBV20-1 TGCAGTGCTAGTTGGGCAGGGACTAACTATGGCTACACCTTC CSASWAGTNYGYTF
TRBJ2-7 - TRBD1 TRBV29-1 TGCAGCGTCGCCGGATGGGACAGAGGCTCCTACGAGCAGTACTTC CSVAGWDRGSYEQYF
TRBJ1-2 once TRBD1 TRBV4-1 TGCGCCAGCAGTGGGACAGCCTATGGCTACACCTTC CASSGTAYGYTF
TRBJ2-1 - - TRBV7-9 TGTGCCAGCAGCCTCTTCCCGGGACACCACAAGCAGTTCTTC CASSLFPGHHKQFF
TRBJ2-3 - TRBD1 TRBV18 TGTGCCAGCTCAGACAGGGGGCTCAGCACAGATACGCAGTATTTT CASSDRGLSTDTQYF
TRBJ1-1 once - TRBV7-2 TGTGCCAGCAGCTTAGATCCGGAGGGGACTGAAGCTTTCTTT CASSLDPEGTEAFF
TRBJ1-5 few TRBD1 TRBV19 TGTGCCAGTAGTAGAGGGACAGATAATCAGCCCCAGCATTTT CASSRGTDNQPQHF
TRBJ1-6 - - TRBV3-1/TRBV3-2 TGTGCCAGCAGCCCACGGGATAATTCACCCCTCCACTTT CASSPRDNSPLHF
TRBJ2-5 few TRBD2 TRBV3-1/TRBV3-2 TGTGCCAGCAGCCATCGCTTAGCGGGGGACGAGACCCAGTACTTC CASSHRLAGDETQYF
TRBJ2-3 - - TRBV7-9 TGTGCCAGCGGGGAGCTAGGGTTCGGAGATACGCAGTATTTT CASGELGFGDTQYF
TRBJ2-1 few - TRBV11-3 TGTGCCAGCAGCGTAACTGGGACGCATAGTATCAATGAGCAGTTCTTC CASSVTGTHSINEQFF
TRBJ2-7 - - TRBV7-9 TGTGCCAGCAGCTTAGAGGGGCACGAGCAGTACTTC CASSLEGHEQYF
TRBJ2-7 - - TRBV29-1 TGCAGCGTTTTAGGTGGATACGAGCAGTACTTC CSVLGGYEQYF
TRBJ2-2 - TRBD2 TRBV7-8 TGTGCCAGCAGCTCTAGCGGGGGGTCGAACACCGGGGAGCTGTTTTTT CASSSSGGSNTGELFF
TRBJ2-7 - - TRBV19 TGTGCCAGTAGTATCGGACAAAACTCCTACGAGCAGTACTTC CASSIGQNSYEQYF
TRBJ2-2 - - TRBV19 TGTGCCAGTAGTATGTGGCTTTTCGGGGAGCTGTTTTTT CASSMWLFGELFF
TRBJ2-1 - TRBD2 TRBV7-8 TGTGCCAGCAGTTCGGGACTAGCGAATGAGCAGTTCTTC CASSSGLANEQFF
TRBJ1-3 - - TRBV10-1 TGCGCCAGCAGTCGGGGGACCTCTGGAAACACCATATATTTT CASSRGTSGNTIYF
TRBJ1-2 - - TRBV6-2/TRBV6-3 TGTGCCAGCAGTTACTCGGAAGCTATCTATGGCTACACCTTC CASSYSEAIYGYTF
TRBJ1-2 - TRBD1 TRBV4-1 TGCGCCAGCCGGCCTGGGGCCCGGACAGGGAATGGCTTCTTC CASRPGARTGNGFF
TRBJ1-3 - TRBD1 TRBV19 TGTGCCAGTAGTATCCCACAGGGGGCTGGAAACACCATATATTTT CASSIPQGAGNTIYF
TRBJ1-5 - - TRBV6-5 TGTGCCAGCTGCTTCGGTGGGCAGCCCCAGCATTTT CASCFGGQPQHF
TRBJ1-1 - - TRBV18 TGTGCCAGCTCACAGGCGGGCTTGAACACTGAAGCTTTCTTT CASSQAGLNTEAFF
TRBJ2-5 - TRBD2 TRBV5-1 TGCGCCAGCAGCTTGAGCGGGGGGCTACGAGAGACCCAGTACTTC CASSLSGGLRETQYF
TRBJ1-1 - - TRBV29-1 TGCAGCGCGGCTCAAGGAGGGACTGAAGCTTTCTTT CSAAQGGTEAFF
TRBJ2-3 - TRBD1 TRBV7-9 TGTGCCAGCAGCCGAGGGACAGGGGGAGGCACAGATACGCAGTATTTT CASSRGTGGGTDTQYF
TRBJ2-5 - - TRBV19 TGTGCCAGTAGTACCCTCTCAGGCGGCTACCAAGAGACCCAGTACTTC CASSTLSGGYQETQYF
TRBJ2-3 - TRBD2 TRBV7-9 TGTGCCAGCAGCTTAGGACTTTTTGGTAGCGGGGGACGAAATACGCAGTATTTT CASSLGLFGSGGRNTQYF
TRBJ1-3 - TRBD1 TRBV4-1 TGCGCCAGCAGCCAAGAACCGGGACAGGGCCTCGGAAACACCATATATTTT CASSQEPGQGLGNTIYF
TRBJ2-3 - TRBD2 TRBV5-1 TGCGCCAGCAGCTTGGAACACCTTGGGACTAGCGGGGGGGCCTTGGGAACAGATACGCAGTATTTT CASSLEHLGTSGGALGTDTQYF
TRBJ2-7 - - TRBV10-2 TGCGCCAGCAGGGACGTGATGTACGAGCAGTACTTC CASRDVMYEQYF
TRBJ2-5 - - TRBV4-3 TGCGCCAGCAGCCAATCCCCGGCGGGACAGCAAGAGACCCAGTACTTC CASSQSPAGQQETQYF
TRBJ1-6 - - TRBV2 TGTGCCAGCAGTGAGGGGGGGCGAGGTTGGCCCCTCCACTTT CASSEGGRGWPLHF